Presented here are 3 T cell receptor beta chains from one specimen sequenced in a study of naive CD8 T cells in extremely preterm neonates (dated by TCRdb to 2015 to 2018). Libraries came from the immunoSEQ multiplex PCR assay. TCRdb provides this immuneACCESS table in a form limited to in-frame rearrangements. Some clones are lacking; in checked studies, under half of them reflect an unresolved V gene, and why the rest are absent is not known. This sample gives about 7,500 clones in total; just under 98% of them show up just once. The top ten clonotypes cover around 0.35% of the sample. About five elective full-term cesarean deliveries at about 36-42 weeks of gestation, with no labor and no rupture of membranes, were the source of the term cord blood. The specimen sequenced was naive CD8+ T cells from cord blood. The origin of the receptors is a newborn in good health.

The table lists this clone with a count of one. V usage is TRBV5-5 and J usage is TRBJ1-4; D remains ambiguous. The germline V and J ends were trimmed by 1 base and 8 bases, with 12 bases remaining between them. The length of the CDR3 is 14 residues. CDR1 and CDR2 (germline): SGHKS, YYEKEE (reference sequence). The CDR3 loop reads CASSLYGIGEKLFF. Here the CDR3 DNA reads TGTGCCAGCAGCTTGTACGGGATCGGGGAAAAACTGTTTTTT.

The chain couples TRBV9 to TRBJ2-1; TRBD1 matches 11 bases. The V segment lost 7 bases and the J segment 7 bases; nucleotides outside the gene matches: 4. The CDR3 sequence is 13 residues long. Germline V gives CDR1 SGDLS, CDR2 YYNGEE. CDR3 in amino acids: CASGGQGGNEQFF. CDR3 in DNA: TGTGCCAGCGGGGGACAGGGGGGGAATGAGCAGTTCTTC.

Here the CDR3 reads CASTGLAGGSYEQYF. For the CDR3, the DNA is TGTGCCAGCACTGGACTAGCGGGGGGTTCCTACGAGCAGTACTTC. The genes are TRBV6-6 and TRBJ2-7, with 14 bases lining up with TRBD2. V shed 7 bases, J shed 1 base, and the junction held 3 bases outside the gene matches. Germline CDR1 and CDR2: MNHNY and SVGAGI (reference sequence). This CDR3 has 15 amino acids.